Below are 8 T cell receptor beta chains sequenced from a single sample in a study of T cells in Graves' hyperthyroidism and ophthalmopathy. Amplified regions were TCR beta CDR3 sequences from RNA transcripts. The TCR CDR3 was amplified in a first-round RT-PCR using the HTBI primer set. MiXCR was run by TCRdb on the multiplex PCR reads, yielding one entry per CDR3 protein. The sample holds 250,000 to 350,000 distinct CDR3 sequences, 16% seen once. The sample comprised blood. The receptors originated from a man younger than 45 with Graves' hyperthyroidism.

This clonotype has just one count. A read error is possible here, since a much larger clone lies one base away. The genes are TRBV11-3 and TRBJ2-7, with a possible D match to TRBD1 (6 bases). The V end was cut by 5 bases, the J end by 2 bases, with 10 bases between. Germline V lookup: CDR1 SGHNT, CDR2 YENEEA. This CDR3 contains 13 residues. The chain's CDR3 is CASSRTDTYEQYF. In nucleotides, the CDR3 is TGTGCCAGCAGCCGGACAGATACCTACGAGCAGTACTTC.

This clonotype was observed many times. The genes are TRBV12-3 or TRBV12-4 and TRBJ2-2, with no clear D. CDR3 length: 15 residues. V lost 3 bases, J lost 0 bases, and 8 bases lay in between. CDR3 protein: CASSFGSANTGELFF. CDR3 bases: TGTGCCAGCAGTTTCGGCAGCGCGAACACCGGGGAGCTGTTTTTT.

In its sample, this clonotype was seen many times. V is TRBV2 and J is TRBJ2-1; 7 nucleotides line up with TRBD2. The CDR3 is made up of 16 amino acids. The V gene end was trimmed by 3 bases and the J gene end by 8 bases; junction bases not matched to a gene: 13. Germline values: CDR1 SNHLY, CDR2 FYNNEI. CDR3 DNA: TGTGCCAGCAGTGATTGGGTTGCGGGAGAGGGCGATGAGCAGTTCTTC. Protein product: CASSDWVAGEGDEQFF.

This clonotype was observed many times. The chain has TRBV12-3 or TRBV12-4 and TRBJ2-7, with 9 bases identical to TRBD2. This CDR3 region has 16 residues. Trimming at V came to 5 bases and at J to 5 bases, leaving 13 bases not matched to a gene. The CDR3 DNA reads TGTGCCAGCAGTCCTGGGAATAGCGGGAGAATGGACGAGCAGTACTTC. Translation: CASSPGNSGRMDEQYF.

This clonotype was counted between two and nine times. The rearrangement links TRBV30 to TRBJ1-3, with a possible D match to TRBD1 (6 bases). V lost 4 bases and J 2 bases, leaving 9 bases between the germline ends. CDR3 length equals 13 residues. CDR1 is GTSNPN, CDR2 SVGIG, per germline (reference sequence). CDR3 region: CAWTAGAGNTIYF. Written as DNA, the CDR3 is TGTGCCTGGACGGCAGGGGCTGGAAACACCATATATTTT.

The V gene is TRBV18, the J gene TRBJ2-7, with D possibly called TRBD1 or TRBD2 (5 bases each). Germline V gene sequence: CDR1 KGHSH, CDR2 LQKENI. CDR3 length: 15 amino acids. Trimming took off 3 bases at V and 4 bases at J, with 16 bases between the two ends. The chain's CDR3 is CASSPPEGGAYEQYF. For the CDR3, the DNA is TGTGCCAGCTCACCTCCCGAGGGTGGGGCATACGAGCAGTACTTC.

This clonotype came up many times. The gene calls are TRBV3-1 and TRBJ2-1, with a weak D call TRBD2 (6 bases). The germline CDR1 and CDR2 sequences are LGHDT and YNNKEL (reference sequence). With 0 bases removed from V and 0 bases from J, the gap between germline ends came to 9 bases. The CDR3 runs to 16 residues. CDR3 bases: TGTGCCAGCAGCCAAGATGGGGGGATCTCCTACAATGAGCAGTTCTTC. Protein product: CASSQDGGISYNEQFF.

This clonotype occurred many times. The genes are TRBV11-3 and TRBJ2-1, with 10 bases that match TRBD2. V trimming: 5 bases; J trimming: 5 bases; junction bases outside the gene matches: 3. The CDR3 consists of 14 residues. The germline gives CDR1 SGHNT, CDR2 YENEEA. The CDR3 region is CASSLGLADNEQFF. The CDR3 nucleotides are TGTGCCAGCAGCCTAGGACTAGCGGACAATGAGCAGTTCTTC.